This paragraph covers one TCR beta chain sequence. TCRdb's copy holds only in-frame clones and misses some; the assay was immunoSEQ multiplex PCR. The sample carries 150,000 or so clones, around 96% recorded once. V shed 3 bases, J shed 5 bases, and the junction held 6 bases outside the gene matches. This CDR3 comprises 14 residues. CDR1 and CDR2 from the germline V gene are MNHEY and SMNVEV (reference sequence). This sample is part of a study of control samples from healthy donors and cancer patients. The chain is built from TRBV27 and TRBJ2-7; 8 bases fit TRBD1. The receptor's source is a man aged 40-55 years in good health. Sequences were obtained from blood. The CDR3 sequence is CASSLQGAYHEQYF. The CDR3 DNA sequence: TGTGCCAGCAGTTTGCAGGGGGCCTACCACGAGCAGTACTTC.